This TCR beta chain is from a study of T cell responses to AZD1222 COVID-19 vaccine. General study points: Regions 160-218 and 743-854 held dominance among vaccine-associated CD4 TCRs, which spanned spike. Spike-specific TCR breadth and depth were elevated following two AZD1222 doses.

About this clone itself: Its specificity is unknown.

TCRdb keeps only in-frame clones here, not all; method: immunoSEQ multiplex PCR. The profile shows 150,000 or so clones, 85% to 95% of them singletons. Trimming removed 1 base from V and 7 bases from J; junction bases left unmatched: 3. Germline lookup yields CDR1 LNHDA and CDR2 SQIVND (reference sequence). This CDR3 comprises 14 residues. The TCR sequence derives from an adult who received the AZD1222 COVID-19 vaccine. This chain uses TRBV19 with TRBJ2-5; 10 bases align to TRBD1. The starting material was peripheral blood, obtained 28 days after the second AZD1222 dose. CDR3 DNA: TGTGCCAGTAGTATAGGACAGGGGGCTGGGACCCAGTACTTC. Residues: CASSIGQGAGTQYF.